Listed below are T cell receptor beta chains from one sample, sequenced in a study of blood T cell repertoires in COVID-19. Libraries were prepared by immunoSEQ multiplex PCR; TCRdb keeps only in-frame clonotypes and omits some of them. The sample contains about 150,000 clones, roughly 80% of which appear only once. The sample comprised peripheral blood. The origin of the receptors is a man aged 50 to 60 with active or convalescent COVID-19. The CDR3 runs from the conserved cysteine through the conserved F or W. Each record gives: V gene, D gene, clone size, J gene, CDR3 protein, CDR3 DNA. D genes are given only for firm matches. A row's size may be missing; if present it is once, few, many or a size class.

V gene: TRBV15
D gene: -
clone size: -
J gene: TRBJ1-5
CDR3 protein: CATSSYRGNQPQHF
CDR3 DNA: TGTGCCACCAGCAGCTACAGGGGCAATCAGCCCCAGCATTTT

V gene: TRBV7-6
D gene: -
clone size: -
J gene: TRBJ2-4
CDR3 protein: CASSPHPLVVKNIQYF
CDR3 DNA: TGTGCCAGCAGCCCTCACCCCCTTGTAGTCAAAAACATTCAGTACTTC

V gene: TRBV10-2
D gene: -
clone size: -
J gene: TRBJ1-2
CDR3 protein: CASSSQGNYGYTF
CDR3 DNA: TGCGCCAGCAGTAGTCAGGGTAACTATGGCTACACCTTC

V gene: TRBV6-2/TRBV6-3
D gene: -
clone size: -
J gene: TRBJ1-2
CDR3 protein: CASSSPRGENYGYTF
CDR3 DNA: TGTGCCAGCAGTTCCCCCAGGGGAGAGAACTATGGCTACACCTTC

V gene: TRBV28
D gene: -
clone size: -
J gene: TRBJ2-3
CDR3 protein: CASHPPRGTDTQYF
CDR3 DNA: TGTGCCAGCCACCCCCCAAGAGGGACAGATACGCAGTATTTT

V gene: TRBV9
D gene: -
clone size: -
J gene: TRBJ2-3
CDR3 protein: CASSVEVGGTDTQYF
CDR3 DNA: TGTGCCAGCAGCGTAGAGGTCGGAGGCACAGATACGCAGTATTTT

V gene: TRBV2
D gene: -
clone size: -
J gene: TRBJ1-2
CDR3 protein: CASSWGDYGYTF
CDR3 DNA: TGTGCCAGCAGTTGGGGGGACTATGGCTACACCTTC

V gene: TRBV19
D gene: TRBD1
clone size: once
J gene: TRBJ1-1
CDR3 protein: CASSIGGRGTEAFF
CDR3 DNA: TGTGCCAGTAGTATAGGCGGCAGGGGGACTGAAGCTTTCTTT

V gene: TRBV5-1
D gene: TRBD2
clone size: -
J gene: TRBJ2-5
CDR3 protein: CASWGLEEETQYF
CDR3 DNA: TGCGCCAGCTGGGGACTAGAAGAAGAGACCCAGTACTTC

V gene: TRBV12-3/TRBV12-4
D gene: -
clone size: -
J gene: TRBJ1-1
CDR3 protein: CASSLGQGSEAFF
CDR3 DNA: TGTGCCAGCAGTTTGGGGCAGGGCTCTGAAGCTTTCTTT

V gene: TRBV9
D gene: TRBD2
clone size: -
J gene: TRBJ2-3
CDR3 protein: CASSERGSSGRAGTDTQYF
CDR3 DNA: TGTGCCAGCAGCGAGAGGGGAAGTAGCGGGAGGGCCGGGACAGATACGCAGTATTTT

V gene: TRBV5-4
D gene: TRBD2
clone size: -
J gene: TRBJ2-1
CDR3 protein: CASSGFGAGVPLSSYNEQFF
CDR3 DNA: TGTGCCAGCAGCGGCTTTGGAGCGGGAGTCCCGCTAAGCTCCTACAATGAGCAGTTCTTC

V gene: TRBV10-2
D gene: -
clone size: few
J gene: TRBJ1-6
CDR3 protein: CASSEWTGNSPLHF
CDR3 DNA: TGCGCCAGCAGTGAGTGGACGGGGAATTCACCCCTCCACTTT

V gene: TRBV11-2
D gene: TRBD2
clone size: -
J gene: TRBJ2-1
CDR3 protein: CASSLRGASGSRDNEQFF
CDR3 DNA: TGTGCCAGCAGCTTACGGGGAGCCAGCGGGAGTAGAGACAATGAGCAGTTCTTC

V gene: TRBV7-2
D gene: -
clone size: -
J gene: TRBJ2-7
CDR3 protein: CASSRGRGSYEQYF
CDR3 DNA: TGTGCCAGCAGCCGGGGGAGAGGGTCCTACGAGCAGTACTTC

V gene: TRBV28
D gene: TRBD1
clone size: once
J gene: TRBJ1-5
CDR3 protein: CASTHRQGKGNQPQHF
CDR3 DNA: TGTGCCAGCACCCATCGACAGGGGAAAGGCAATCAGCCCCAGCATTTT

V gene: TRBV19
D gene: TRBD2
clone size: -
J gene: TRBJ2-3
CDR3 protein: CASRVGLADTDTQYF
CDR3 DNA: TGTGCCAGTAGGGTAGGACTAGCGGACACAGATACGCAGTATTTT

V gene: TRBV3-1/TRBV3-2
D gene: TRBD1
clone size: once
J gene: TRBJ2-1
CDR3 protein: CASSPWTGYNEQFF
CDR3 DNA: TGTGCCAGCAGCCCTTGGACAGGTTACAATGAGCAGTTCTTC

V gene: TRBV11-3
D gene: -
clone size: -
J gene: TRBJ2-3
CDR3 protein: CASSLGQTSTDTQYF
CDR3 DNA: TGTGCCAGCAGCTTAGGACAGACTAGCACAGATACGCAGTATTTT

V gene: TRBV28
D gene: -
clone size: -
J gene: TRBJ2-3
CDR3 protein: CASSLPAGGRLADTQYF
CDR3 DNA: TGTGCCAGCAGTTTACCCGCAGGGGGGCGCCTAGCAGATACGCAGTATTTT

V gene: TRBV5-1
D gene: TRBD2
clone size: -
J gene: TRBJ2-5
CDR3 protein: CASSPGLAGGHGQETQYF
CDR3 DNA: TGCGCCAGCAGCCCAGGACTAGCGGGAGGCCATGGGCAAGAGACCCAGTACTTC

V gene: TRBV6-6
D gene: TRBD2
clone size: -
J gene: TRBJ2-5
CDR3 protein: CASSYRGGRETQYF
CDR3 DNA: TGTGCCAGCAGTTACCGGGGCGGGAGGGAGACCCAGTACTTC

V gene: TRBV19
D gene: -
clone size: -
J gene: TRBJ1-2
CDR3 protein: CASSRRGGSEGYTF
CDR3 DNA: TGTGCCAGTAGTCGTCGGGGGGGCAGCGAAGGCTACACCTTC

V gene: TRBV11-2
D gene: -
clone size: -
J gene: TRBJ2-1
CDR3 protein: CASSLERSILFF
CDR3 DNA: TGTGCCAGCAGCTTAGAGCGCTCAATTTTGTTCTTC